Each of the 17 T cell receptor beta chains below was sequenced from the same sample in a study of human T cells and chemical hapten exposure. The time point denotes: pre-sensitization, week 0. Treatment described: therapeutic diphenylcyclopropenone sensitization with weekly scalp DPC. From the RACE reads, TCRdb called clonotypes with MiXCR, one entry per CDR3 protein. Among roughly 110,000 distinct CDR3 sequences listed, around 10% were seen once. This specimen consisted of whole blood, obtained in connection with sensitization to the hapten diphenylcyclopropenone (DPC). Receptors were obtained from a woman aged 45-60 years with alopecia areata. Some clones in this sample may be carry-over from other donors' samples.

This clonotype was counted ten times or more. The genes are TRBV18 and TRBJ2-3, with TRBD2 as a possible D gene (6 bases). V dropped 2 bases and J dropped 4 bases, with 16 bases sitting between them. CDR3 length: 16 residues. CDR1 KGHSH and CDR2 LQKENI come from the germline V gene. The chain's CDR3 is CASSPDPGSRPDTQYF. The CDR3 bases are TGTGCCAGCTCACCAGACCCCGGGAGCCGCCCAGATACGCAGTATTTT.

The chain is built from TRBV4-2 and TRBJ1-6; D is uncertain. The CDR3 extends over 17 amino acids. Per the germline V gene, CDR1 is LGHNA and CDR2 is YNFKEQ. The V end was cut by 6 bases, the J end by 9 bases, with 24 bases between. CDR3 residues: CASRTLIGWETTSPLHF. CDR3 nucleotides: TGTGCCAGCAGGACCCTAATTGGTTGGGAGACGACTTCACCCCTCCACTTT.

This clonotype came up many times. V and J are TRBV5-6 and TRBJ2-2, with D uncertain. Germline V lookup: CDR1 SGHDT, CDR2 YYEEEE. Trimming removed 1 base from V and 5 bases from J, with 9 bases in between. The CDR3 is 14 amino acids. The DNA of the CDR3 is TGTGCCAGCAGCTTGAACCGCCAAACCGGGGAGCTGTTTTTT. Its translation is CASSLNRQTGELFF.

The chain employs TRBV6-5 and TRBJ1-6, with 10 bases that match TRBD1. With V trimmed by 2 bases and J by 8 bases, 6 bases remained unmatched. Germline V CDR1 and CDR2: MNHEY, SVGAGI. The CDR3 runs 16 residues. The CDR3 spells CASSYPKGQGYSPLHF. DNA of the CDR3: TGTGCCAGCAGTTACCCAAAGGGACAGGGGTATTCACCCCTCCACTTT.

The V and J genes are TRBV5-5 and TRBJ2-7, with a possible D match to TRBD1 (6 bases). The CDR3 has 14 residues. Trimming pared 4 bases from V and 2 bases from J, leaving 13 bases between. Germline loops: CDR1 SGHKS, CDR2 YYEKEE (reference sequence). The CDR3 DNA reads as TGTGCCAGCAGCGAAACGGGACAAGCCTACGAGCAGTACTTC. Translating it yields CASSETGQAYEQYF.

This clonotype was seen more than once but under ten times. The V gene is TRBV5-4, the J gene TRBJ2-5; D not resolved. Looked up from germline, CDR1 is SGHNT and CDR2 is YYREEE (reference sequence). This CDR3 has 12 amino acids. The germline V and J ends were trimmed by 2 bases and 5 bases, with 7 bases remaining between them. CDR3 protein: CASSFMGETQYF. CDR3 bases: TGTGCCAGCAGCTTTATGGGGGAGACCCAGTACTTC. The full variable domain, its missing parts supplied by reference TRBV5-4 and TRBJ2-5, is ETGVTQSPTHLIKTRGQQVTLRCSSQSGHNTVSWYQQALGQGPQFIFQYYREEENGRGNFPPRFSGLQFPNYSSELNVNALELDDSALYLCASSFMGETQYFGPGTRLLVL.

This clonotype was counted ten times or more. The chain combines TRBV6-5 with TRBJ1-1, with 7 bases fitting TRBD1. V was clipped by 5 bases and J by 0 bases; unmatched bases: 6. The CDR3 extends over 15 amino acids. Germline CDR1 and CDR2: MNHEY and SVGAGI. The CDR3 is CASSPLGQLNTEAFF. As DNA, the CDR3 is TGTGCCAGCAGTCCCCTGGGACAGTTGAACACTGAAGCTTTCTTT.

This clonotype was picked up many times. The V and J genes are TRBV18 and TRBJ1-1, with unresolved D. Trimming stripped 3 bases from V and 0 bases from J, with 11 bases between. This CDR3 comprises 15 residues. The V gene's germline CDR1 is KGHSH and CDR2 LQKENI. CDR3 residues: CASSPGDLMNTEAFF. As DNA, the CDR3 is TGTGCCAGCTCACCTGGCGACTTGATGAACACTGAAGCTTTCTTT.

This clonotype was counted at least ten times. V is TRBV4-2 and J is TRBJ1-2; D unclear. The CDR3 runs 13 residues. Germline values: CDR1 LGHNA, CDR2 YNFKEQ. Trimming pared 0 bases from V and 4 bases from J, leaving 6 bases between. The DNA for the CDR3 is TGTGCCAGCAGCCAAGATCTGGCCTATGGCTACACCTTC. Its translation: CASSQDLAYGYTF.

V gene TRBV7-2 combines with J gene TRBJ2-2, with a weak D call TRBD1 (5 bases). V shed 5 bases and J shed 6 bases, with 16 bases lying between them. Per germline, CDR1 SGHTA and CDR2 FQGNSA. The CDR3 has 15 amino acids. CDR3 in amino acids: CASSPGNVGPGELFF. The CDR3 nucleotides are TGTGCCAGCAGCCCAGGGAATGTAGGGCCCGGGGAGCTGTTTTTT.

This chain uses TRBV7-9 with TRBJ2-6; 8 nucleotides align to TRBD1. Germline V gene data show CDR1 as SEHNR and CDR2 as FQNEAQ (reference sequence). V shed 1 base, J shed 6 bases, and the junction held 23 bases outside the gene matches. The CDR3 is 22 residues long. Written as DNA, the CDR3 is TGTGCCAGCAGCTTAGTAATCGGACAGGGCCTTTCCTCTCTCGCAGAGGCCAACGTCCTGACTTTC. Encoded protein: CASSLVIGQGLSSLAEANVLTF.

This clonotype was seen repeatedly, ten times or more. The chain has TRBV3-1 and TRBJ2-3, with 8 bases fitting TRBD2. Germline CDR1 is LGHDT and CDR2 is YNNKEL (reference sequence). The CDR3 length is 18 residues. The V segment lost 4 bases and the J segment 2 bases; nucleotides outside the gene matches: 14. The CDR3 here is CASSPYRTGGGHTDTQYF. The DNA of the CDR3 is TGTGCCAGCAGCCCATACCGGACCGGGGGGGGACACACAGATACGCAGTATTTT.

To note about this clonotype: This could be a read error, since a much larger clone is one nucleotide away. The V gene is TRBV6-1, the J gene TRBJ2-5; D not resolved. The CDR3 is 12 amino acids. The V gene's germline CDR1 is MNHNS and CDR2 SASEGT. CDR3 loop: CTSTVWGETQYF. CDR3 nucleotide sequence: TGTACCAGCACCGTATGGGGAGAGACCCAGTACTTC.

The sample holds a few counts of this clonotype. J is TRBJ1-5 and V is TRBV3-1; no definite D call. Germline assignment: CDR1 LGHDT and CDR2 YNNKEL (reference sequence). This CDR3 spans 13 amino acids. V lost 4 bases and J lost 4, with 8 bases in between. The CDR3 here is CASSRTRNQPQHF. For the CDR3, the DNA is TGTGCCAGCAGCCGGACCAGAAATCAGCCCCAGCATTTT.

CDR3 sequence (DNA): TGTGCCAGCAGTCCCCGGACTGGCAGGATATTTGAGCAGTACTTC. Translation: CASSPRTGRIFEQYF. The chain combines TRBV28 with TRBJ2-7, with D perhaps matching TRBD2 (5 bases). Germline values: CDR1 MDHEN, CDR2 SYDVKM. The V and J ends lost 5 bases and 7 bases respectively, with 21 bases between them. This CDR3 spans 15 amino acids.

This sequence joins TRBV27 and TRBJ1-5; D not resolved. V lost 3 bases to trimming and J lost 2 bases, with 8 bases between them. Germline V gives CDR1 MNHEY, CDR2 SMNVEV (reference sequence). This CDR3 comprises 14 residues. This CDR3 reads CASSFDGGNQPQHF. CDR3 coding DNA: TGTGCCAGCAGTTTTGATGGGGGCAATCAGCCCCAGCATTTT.

This clonotype was observed at least ten times. V usage is TRBV7-6 and J usage is TRBJ2-3; the match to TRBD2 covers 9 bases. Germline V gives CDR1 SGHVS, CDR2 FNYEAQ. J gave up 0 bases and V 5 bases, and 9 bases lay outside the gene matches. The CDR3 is made up of 17 amino acids. CDR3 sequence reads: CASSRVSGSPSTDTQYF. Here the CDR3 DNA reads TGTGCCAGCAGCCGAGTTAGCGGGAGTCCTAGCACAGATACGCAGTATTTT.